This T cell receptor beta chain was sequenced in a study of T-cell memory formation after mild COVID-19. Across the whole study: Across donors, TCR clusters were largely donor specific.

General study points: CD4+ clones that contracted lay mainly in CM and EM; CD8+ ones lay in EMRA. CD4+ bias marked clones expanding day 15 to 37, unlike balanced contracting clones. Cross-reactive memory appears to have joined, as suggested by some responding clones showing up in pre-infection memory.

TCRdb called the 5' RACE reads again in MiXCR, with one record for every CDR3 protein. The table lists 400,000 or so distinct CDR3 sequences, over 15% of them singletons. This clonotype was counted only a few times. What it binds is unknown. This TCR was recovered from an adult woman who had mild COVID-19 (a few samples of this study predate the infection). Cell type and time point are not known. Material: PBMCs or a T cell subset sorted from them (not recorded which).

CDR3 loop: CASRPRTADTQYF. The CDR3, as DNA: TGTGCCAGCAGACCAAGGACTGCAGATACGCAGTATTTT. This chain uses TRBV7-9 with TRBJ2-3, with D perhaps matching TRBD2 (5 bases). This CDR3 has 13 residues. Germline assignment: CDR1 SEHNR and CDR2 FQNEAQ (reference sequence). Trimming cost V 6 bases and J 4 bases, with 11 bases left between them.